The 21 T cell receptor beta chains in this list originate from one sample, sequenced in a study of cytomegalovirus exposure and HLA in healthy donors. Researchers ran the PCR with 60 Vbeta and 13 Jbeta primers. This table comes from immunoSEQ multiplex PCR, and its TCRdb copy is limited to in-frame clones, with some not included. The sample yields approximately 200,000 clones, about 80% seen once. The sequenced sample consisted of PBMCs. The receptor set was obtained from a man aged 30 to 45 in good health and CMV-seronegative.

About this clone: Other DNA sequences in this sample translate to the same CDR3. The chain joins TRBV5-1 to TRBJ2-1, with TRBD1 as a possible D gene (6 bases). CDR3 length equals 12 residues. Germline assignment: CDR1 SGHRS and CDR2 YFSETQ. V lost 3 bases, J lost 6 bases, and 7 bases lay in between. CDR3 nucleotides: TGCGCCAGCAGCTCACAGGGCAATGAGCAGTTCTTC. It codes for CASSSQGNEQFF.

The chain couples TRBV5-4 to TRBJ2-7, with D possibly matching TRBD2 (5 bases). V was pared by 2 bases and J by 5 bases, with 14 bases between. Germline V gene sequence: CDR1 SGHNT, CDR2 YYREEE (reference sequence). The CDR3 consists of 14 residues. CDR3 protein: CASSFPRGSNEQYF. The DNA of the CDR3 is TGTGCCAGCAGCTTCCCCCGGGGAAGCAACGAGCAGTACTTC. The full variable domain, with the rest looked up from reference TRBV5-4 and TRBJ2-7, is ETGVTQSPTHLIKTRGQQVTLRCSSQSGHNTVSWYQQALGQGPQFIFQYYREEENGRGNFPPRFSGLQFPNYSSELNVNALELDDSALYLCASSFPRGSNEQYFGPGTRLTVT.

V usage is TRBV28 and J usage is TRBJ2-2, with 10 nucleotides matching TRBD1. The germline V gene has CDR1 MDHEN and CDR2 SYDVKM. V shed 10 bases, J shed 7 bases, and the junction held 6 bases outside the gene matches. The CDR3 consists of 13 residues. The DNA for the CDR3 is TGTGCCACCGACAGGGGGCGCGACGGGGAGCTGTTTTTT. This sequence encodes CATDRGRDGELFF.

The rearrangement joins TRBV7-6 to TRBJ1-1, with D uncertain. V lost 1 base to trimming and J lost 0 bases, with 9 bases between them. Germline loops: CDR1 SGHVS, CDR2 FNYEAQ. This CDR3 region has 15 residues. The CDR3 spells CASSLGSRLNTEAFF. The CDR3 coding sequence is TGTGCCAGCAGCTTAGGTTCCCGTTTGAACACTGAAGCTTTCTTT.

The rearrangement joins TRBV29-1 to TRBJ2-3; a possible D gene is TRBD1 (6 bases). Germline V gives CDR1 SQVTM, CDR2 ANQGSEA. The V end lost 6 bases, the J end lost 2 bases, and 12 bases lay between the germline ends. This CDR3 region has 13 residues. The CDR3 sequence is CSVRGQNTDTQYF. The DNA for the CDR3 is TGCAGCGTGCGCGGACAGAACACAGATACGCAGTATTTT.

This clone was seen a single time. The chain uses TRBV7-9 and TRBJ2-7; 9 bases match TRBD2. The germline gives CDR1 SEHNR, CDR2 FQNEAQ (reference sequence). Germline trimming cut 1 base from V and 2 bases from J; bases unmatched to any gene: 6. CDR3 length equals 16 residues. CDR3 region: CASSLVPSGTAYEQYF. The CDR3 coding sequence is TGTGCCAGCAGCTTAGTTCCTAGCGGGACCGCCTACGAGCAGTACTTC. Filled out from reference TRBV7-9 and TRBJ2-7, the complete variable domain reads DTGVSQNPRHKITKRGQNVTFRCDPISEHNRLYWYRQTLGQGPEFLTYFQNEAQLEKSRLLSDRFSAERPKGSFSTLEIQRTEQGDSAMYLCASSLVPSGTAYEQYFGPGTRLTVT.

As concerns this clone: This same CDR3 is encoded by further DNA sequences in the sample. V gene TRBV27 combines with J gene TRBJ1-2; D is uncertain. The CDR3 runs to 15 residues. Germline V lookup: CDR1 MNHEY, CDR2 SMNVEV (reference sequence). V was shortened by 5 bases and J by 7 bases, with 20 bases between the two germline ends. The CDR3: CASSPEAGRVLGYTF. In DNA form, the CDR3 reads TGTGCCAGCAGTCCCGAGGCGGGAAGAGTGCTTGGCTACACCTTC.

The rearrangement links TRBV6-5 to TRBJ1-6, with D unresolved. Germline assignment: CDR1 MNHEY and CDR2 SVGAGI. This CDR3 is built from 14 residues. Trimming pared 7 bases from V and 7 bases from J, leaving 14 bases between. CDR3 sequence reads: CASTLGRGNSPLHF. The CDR3 DNA reads TGTGCCAGCACCTTAGGAAGAGGCAATTCACCCCTCCACTTT.

The chain combines TRBV6-1 with TRBJ1-5; D is unresolved. The CDR3 has 13 residues. CDR1 and CDR2 from the germline V gene are MNHNS and SASEGT. V shed 6 bases and J shed 1 base, with 7 bases lying between them. Written as DNA, the CDR3 is TGTGCCAGCAGGGAGAGGAGCAATCAGCCCCAGCATTTT. Residues: CASRERSNQPQHF.

This rearrangement joins TRBV7-2 to TRBJ2-7; TRBD2 matches 12 bases. Per the germline V gene, CDR1 is SGHTA and CDR2 is FQGNSA. V lost 4 bases to trimming and J lost 4 bases; unmatched junction nucleotides: 5. CDR3 length equals 15 residues. The CDR3 protein is CASSYGLAGPYEQYF. In DNA form, the CDR3 reads TGTGCCAGCAGCTATGGACTAGCGGGACCATACGAGCAGTACTTC.

This clone was seen only a few times. The rearrangement uses TRBV10-1 and TRBJ1-6; D gene uncertain. Trimming pared 2 bases from V and 7 bases from J, leaving 9 bases between. Germline V gene lookup returns CDR1 WNHNN and CDR2 SYGVQD (reference sequence). The CDR3 covers 14 residues. The CDR3 loop reads CASSEAVRNSPLHF. CDR3 nucleotide sequence: TGCGCCAGCAGTGAGGCGGTACGGAATTCACCCCTCCACTTT.

This clone has more than one count but fewer than ten. The chain joins TRBV5-6 to TRBJ2-5; 11 nucleotides align to TRBD2. CDR1 is SGHDT and CDR2 is YYEEEE in the germline V gene. The CDR3 covers 15 residues. After removal of 4 bases from V and 4 bases from J, the junction contained 6 bases not matched to a gene. The CDR3 reads CASSLSGRAGETQYF. DNA of the CDR3: TGTGCCAGCAGCCTTAGCGGGAGGGCAGGAGAGACCCAGTACTTC.

The V gene is TRBV29-1, the J gene TRBJ2-5; 8 nucleotides match TRBD2. V was clipped by 6 bases and J by 5 bases; unmatched bases: 5. The CDR3 sequence is 12 residues long. Per the germline V gene, CDR1 is SQVTM and CDR2 is ANQGSEA. The CDR3 DNA reads as TGCAGCGTCCAGCGGGAGTGGGAGACCCAGTACTTC. This translates into CSVQREWETQYF.

The chain joins TRBV6-1 to TRBJ2-7; TRBD1 matches at 7 bases. This CDR3 has 15 residues. CDR1 is MNHNS, CDR2 SASEGT, per germline. The junction had 4 bases not matched to a gene; V was cut back by 1 base and J by 1 base. CDR3 region: CASSEETGASYEQYF. The CDR3 bases are TGTGCCAGCAGTGAAGAAACAGGGGCGTCCTACGAGCAGTACTTC.

The V gene is TRBV19, the J gene TRBJ2-5; D remains ambiguous. V was trimmed by 1 base and J by 1 base, leaving 4 bases between them. The CDR3 extends over 13 amino acids. The V gene's germline CDR1 is LNHDA and CDR2 SQIVND (reference sequence). In nucleotides, the CDR3 is TGTGCCAGTAGTATAGCCAGCCAAGAGACCCAGTACTTC. Translated, it gives CASSIASQETQYF.

V gene TRBV27 combines with J gene TRBJ1-1; the D gene is possibly TRBD1 (5 bases). Per germline, CDR1 MNHEY and CDR2 SMNVEV (reference sequence). V lost 2 bases and J 5 bases, leaving 12 bases between the germline ends. The CDR3 is 14 amino acids. The DNA of the CDR3 is TGTGCCAGCAGTTTACCGGGACTGGGAACTGAAGCTTTCTTT. Amino acid sequence: CASSLPGLGTEAFF.

The chain recombines TRBV28 with TRBJ1-6; 7 nucleotides match TRBD1. The CDR3 runs to 15 residues. The V gene end was trimmed by 6 bases and the J gene end by 5 bases; junction bases not matched to a gene: 7. The germline CDR1 and CDR2 sequences are MDHEN and SYDVKM. The CDR3 DNA sequence: TGTGCCAGCAGAACCGGGACAGAAAATAATTCACCCCTCCACTTT. It is translated as CASRTGTENNSPLHF.

The V and J genes are TRBV6-1 and TRBJ2-7, with 8 bases matching TRBD1. With 4 bases clipped from V and 3 bases from J, the junction kept 8 bases outside the gene matches. From germline, CDR1 is MNHNS and CDR2 SASEGT. The CDR3 length is 15 residues. CDR3 coding DNA: TGTGCCAGCAGTGGCGGGACAGGTGGTGGCTACGAGCAGTACTTC. Translated, it gives CASSGGTGGGYEQYF.

On this clone itself: Germline is not matched at one junction end, which may reflect a read error. V and J are TRBV7-9 and TRBJ2-1; D is perhaps TRBD2 (5 bases). The CDR3 totals 12 residues. Germline V gene lookup returns CDR1 SEHNR and CDR2 FQNEAQ (reference sequence). CDR3 coding DNA: TGTTCCAGCAGCTTAGCGTTAAATGAGCAGTTCTTC. This translates into CSSSLALNEQFF. The full variable domain, rest sourced from reference TRBV7-9 and TRBJ2-1, is DTGVSQNPRHKITKRGQNVTFRCDPISEHNRLYWYRQTLGQGPEFLTYFQNEAQLEKSRLLSDRFSAERPKGSFSTLEIQRTEQGDSAMYLCSSSLALNEQFFGPGTRLTVL.

V usage is TRBV7-3 and J usage is TRBJ2-2; TRBD1 aligns across 9 bases. The CDR3 has 16 amino acids. V trimming: 0 bases; J trimming: 8 bases; junction bases outside the gene matches: 7. CDR1 SGHTA and CDR2 FQGTGA come from the germline V gene. The CDR3 here is CASSLTQDRGSGELFF. Here the CDR3 DNA reads TGTGCCAGCAGCTTAACTCAGGACAGGGGATCAGGGGAGCTGTTTTTT.

This rearrangement joins TRBV7-6 to TRBJ2-7; the match to TRBD2 covers 11 bases. Unmatched junction bases numbered 6, after V lost 5 bases and J lost 0 bases. The V gene's germline CDR1 is SGHVS and CDR2 FNYEAQ. The CDR3 runs 16 residues. CDR3 sequence reads: CASSGSGTSGSYEQYF. The CDR3 DNA reads TGTGCCAGCAGCGGCTCCGGGACTAGCGGCTCCTACGAGCAGTACTTC. The whole variable domain, remainder taken from reference TRBV7-6 and TRBJ2-7, is GAGVSQSPRYKVTKRGQDVALRCDPISGHVSLYWYRQALGQGPEFLTYFNYEAQQDKSGLPNDRFSAERPEGSISTLTIQRTEQRDSAMYRCASSGSGTSGSYEQYFGPGTRLTVT.